Shown below are 2 T cell receptor beta chains from a single sample sequenced in a study of graft-versus-host responses after intestinal transplantation (TCRdb year 2021). Library preparation used the immunoSEQ multiplex PCR assay. Entries here come from immuneACCESS through TCRdb and include only in-frame sequences with V and J called. Some clones fail to appear in such tables; in the studies checked, an unresolved V gene covers under half of the shortfall, and the cause of the remainder is unknown. Counted in this sample were more than 20,000 clones; about 91% of them appeared once. The ten largest clones capture over 4% of the sample. The specimen comprised PBMCs, sampled about 63 days after intestinal transplantation. These receptors were collected from a human patient who received an intestinal transplant, so some T cells may come from the graft donor.

This clone was observed once. This sequence joins TRBV11-2 and TRBJ2-7; D perhaps matches TRBD2 (5 bases). With 4 bases removed from V and 4 bases from J, the gap between germline ends came to 20 bases. Germline V gene lookup returns CDR1 SGHAT and CDR2 FQNNGV. This CDR3 spans 16 amino acids. The CDR3 here is CASSSIRARGPYEQYF. In DNA form, the CDR3 reads TGTGCCAGCAGCTCAATACGAGCTAGAGGGCCTTACGAGCAGTACTTC. Drawing the rest from reference TRBV11-2 and TRBJ2-7, the complete variable domain is EAGVAQSPRYKIIEKRQSVAFWCNPISGHATLYWYQQILGQGPKLLIQFQNNGVVDDSQLPKDRFSAERLKGVDSTLKIQPAKLEDSAVYLCASSSIRARGPYEQYFGPGTRLTVT.

The chain couples TRBV19 to TRBJ2-3; TRBD2 is a possible D gene (5 bases). This CDR3 contains 14 residues. V was clipped by 2 bases and J by 3 bases, with 9 bases between them. Germline V gene lookup returns CDR1 LNHDA and CDR2 SQIVND (reference sequence). The CDR3 DNA is TGTGCCAGTAGTATACGGGGAACAACAGATACGCAGTATTTT. Translating it yields CASSIRGTTDTQYF. The whole variable domain, remainder taken from reference TRBV19 and TRBJ2-3, is DGGITQSPKYLFRKEGQNVTLSCEQNLNHDAMYWYRQDPGQGLRLIYYSQIVNDFQKGDIAEGYSVSREKKESFPLTVTSAQKNPTAFYLCASSIRGTTDTQYFGPGTRLTVL.